This TCR beta chain emerged from a study of early T cells in non-severe SARS-CoV-2 infection. This CDR3 spans 15 amino acids. The V end was cut by 0 bases, the J end by 3 bases, with 11 bases between. CDR1 MRHNA and CDR2 SNTAGT come from the germline V gene. TCRdb passed the 5' RACE reads through MiXCR, listing each CDR3 protein once. Of fewer than 35,000 distinct CDR3 sequences listed, about 10% are singletons. This clonotype was picked up many times. The V and J genes are TRBV6-4 and TRBJ1-2; D perhaps matches TRBD1 (6 bases). The TCR was taken from an adult who was a healthcare worker with PCR-confirmed SARS-CoV-2 infection or an uninfected control (not recorded which). Sequenced input: whole blood. The CDR3 spells CASSDSTGGDYGYTF. CDR3 DNA sequence: TGTGCCAGCAGTGACTCGACCGGGGGCGACTATGGCTACACCTTC.